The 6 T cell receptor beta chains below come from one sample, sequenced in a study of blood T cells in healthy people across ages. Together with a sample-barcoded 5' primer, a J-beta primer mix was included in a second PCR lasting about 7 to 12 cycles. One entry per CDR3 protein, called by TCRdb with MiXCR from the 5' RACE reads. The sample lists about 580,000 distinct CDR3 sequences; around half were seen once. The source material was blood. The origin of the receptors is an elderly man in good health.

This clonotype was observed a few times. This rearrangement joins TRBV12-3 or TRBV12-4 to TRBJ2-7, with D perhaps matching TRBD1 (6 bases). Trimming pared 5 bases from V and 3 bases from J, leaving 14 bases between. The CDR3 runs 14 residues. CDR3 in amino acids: CASSKQGAHYEQYF. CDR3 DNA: TGTGCCAGCAGTAAACAGGGTGCTCACTACGAGCAGTACTTC.

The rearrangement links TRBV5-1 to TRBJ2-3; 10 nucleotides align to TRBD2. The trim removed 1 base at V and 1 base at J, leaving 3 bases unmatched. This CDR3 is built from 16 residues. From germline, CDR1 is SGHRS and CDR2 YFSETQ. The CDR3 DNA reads TGCGCCAGCAGCTTGTTCGGGACTAGCGGCACAGATACGCAGTATTTT. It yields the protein CASSLFGTSGTDTQYF.

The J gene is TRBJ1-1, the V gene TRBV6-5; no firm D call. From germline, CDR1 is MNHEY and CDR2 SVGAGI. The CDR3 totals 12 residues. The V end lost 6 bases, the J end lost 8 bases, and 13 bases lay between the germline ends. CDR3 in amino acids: CASRWATGEAFF. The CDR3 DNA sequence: TGTGCCAGCAGGTGGGCGACCGGAGAAGCTTTCTTT.

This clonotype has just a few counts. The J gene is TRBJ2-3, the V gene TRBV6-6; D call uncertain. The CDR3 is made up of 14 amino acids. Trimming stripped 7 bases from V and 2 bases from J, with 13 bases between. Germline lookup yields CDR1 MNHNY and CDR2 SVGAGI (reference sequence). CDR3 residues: CASMFRLTTDTQYF. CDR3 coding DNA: TGTGCCAGCATGTTCAGGTTAACCACAGATACGCAGTATTTT.

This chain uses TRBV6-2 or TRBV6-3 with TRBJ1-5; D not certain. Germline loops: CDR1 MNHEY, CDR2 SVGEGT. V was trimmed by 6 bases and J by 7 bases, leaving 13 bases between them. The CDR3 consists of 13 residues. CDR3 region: CASRLSRYQPQHF. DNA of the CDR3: TGTGCCAGCAGACTGTCTCGATACCAGCCCCAGCATTTT.

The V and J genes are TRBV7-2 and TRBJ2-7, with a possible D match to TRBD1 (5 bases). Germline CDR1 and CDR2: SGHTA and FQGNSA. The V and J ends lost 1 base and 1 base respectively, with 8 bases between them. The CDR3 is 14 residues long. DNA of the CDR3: TGTGCCAGCAGCTTAGGACGACAGTCCTACGAGCAGTACTTC. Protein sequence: CASSLGRQSYEQYF.